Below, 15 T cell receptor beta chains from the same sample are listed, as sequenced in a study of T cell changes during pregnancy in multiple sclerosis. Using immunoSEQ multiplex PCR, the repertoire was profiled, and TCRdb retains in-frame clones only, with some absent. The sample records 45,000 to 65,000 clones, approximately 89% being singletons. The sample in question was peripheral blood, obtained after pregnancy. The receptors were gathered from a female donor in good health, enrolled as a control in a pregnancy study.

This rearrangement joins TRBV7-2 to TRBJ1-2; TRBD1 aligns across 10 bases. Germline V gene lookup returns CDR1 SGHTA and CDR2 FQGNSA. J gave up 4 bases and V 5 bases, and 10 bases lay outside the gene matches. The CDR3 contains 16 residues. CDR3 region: CASSPPGTGAIYGYTF. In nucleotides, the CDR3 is TGTGCCAGCAGCCCACCCGGGACAGGGGCTATCTATGGCTACACCTTC.

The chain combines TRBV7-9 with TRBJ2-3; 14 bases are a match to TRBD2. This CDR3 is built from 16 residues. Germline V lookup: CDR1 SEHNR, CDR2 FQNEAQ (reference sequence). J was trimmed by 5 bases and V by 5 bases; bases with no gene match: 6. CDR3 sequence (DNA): TGTGCCAGCAGCCCGGGACTAGCGGGAGAGCGAGATACGCAGTATTTT. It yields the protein CASSPGLAGERDTQYF.

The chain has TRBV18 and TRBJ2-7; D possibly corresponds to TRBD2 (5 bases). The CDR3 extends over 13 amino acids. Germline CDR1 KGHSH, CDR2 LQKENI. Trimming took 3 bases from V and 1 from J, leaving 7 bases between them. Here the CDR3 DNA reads TGTGCCAGCTCACCGAGGGAGTCCTACGAGCAGTACTTC. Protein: CASSPRESYEQYF.

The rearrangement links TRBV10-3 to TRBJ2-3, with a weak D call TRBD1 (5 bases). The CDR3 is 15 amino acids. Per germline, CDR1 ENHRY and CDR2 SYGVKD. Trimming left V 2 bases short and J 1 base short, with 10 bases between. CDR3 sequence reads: CAISETWGGTDTQYF. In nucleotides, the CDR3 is TGTGCCATCAGTGAGACGTGGGGCGGCACAGATACGCAGTATTTT.

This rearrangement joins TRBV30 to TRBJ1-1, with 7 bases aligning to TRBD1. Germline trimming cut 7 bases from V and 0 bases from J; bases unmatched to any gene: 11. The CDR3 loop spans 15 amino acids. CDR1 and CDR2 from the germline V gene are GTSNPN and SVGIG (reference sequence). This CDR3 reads CAFFRGSSMNTEAFF. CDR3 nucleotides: TGTGCCTTTTTCAGGGGGTCTTCCATGAACACTGAAGCTTTCTTT.

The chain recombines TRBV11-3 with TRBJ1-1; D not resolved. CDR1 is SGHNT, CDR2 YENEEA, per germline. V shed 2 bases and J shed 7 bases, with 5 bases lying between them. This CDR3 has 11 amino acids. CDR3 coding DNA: TGTGCCAGCAGCTTAAGTAGTGAAGCTTTCTTT. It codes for CASSLSSEAFF.

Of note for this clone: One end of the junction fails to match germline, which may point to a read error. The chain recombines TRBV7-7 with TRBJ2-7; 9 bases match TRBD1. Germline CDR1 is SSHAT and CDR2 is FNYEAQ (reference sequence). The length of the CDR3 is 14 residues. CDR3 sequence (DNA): TGTGCTAGCAGCGTGGGACAGGGTTCCTACGAGCAGTACTTC. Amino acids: CASSVGQGSYEQYF.

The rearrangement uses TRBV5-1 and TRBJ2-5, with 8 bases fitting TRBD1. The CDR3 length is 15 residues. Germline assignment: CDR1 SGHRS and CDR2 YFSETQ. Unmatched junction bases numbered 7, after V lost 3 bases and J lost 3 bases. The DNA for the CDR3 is TGCGCCAGCAGCTCCGGGACAGGTGTAGAAGAGACCCAGTACTTC. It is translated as CASSSGTGVEETQYF.

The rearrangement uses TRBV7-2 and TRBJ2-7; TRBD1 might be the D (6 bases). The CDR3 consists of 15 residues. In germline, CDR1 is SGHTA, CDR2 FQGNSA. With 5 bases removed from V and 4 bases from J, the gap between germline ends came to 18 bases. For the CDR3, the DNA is TGTGCCAGCAGCCGGACCGGGACAACGTCATACGAGCAGTACTTC. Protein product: CASSRTGTTSYEQYF.

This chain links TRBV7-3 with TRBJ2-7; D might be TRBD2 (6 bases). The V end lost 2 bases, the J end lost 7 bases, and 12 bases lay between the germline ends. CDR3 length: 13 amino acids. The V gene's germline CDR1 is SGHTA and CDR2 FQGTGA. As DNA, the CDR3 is TGTGCCAGCAGCTTAGGCCCCGCGGGAGAGCAGTACTTC. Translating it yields CASSLGPAGEQYF.

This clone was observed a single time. The CDR3 sequence is CATSREGAAAYGYTF. The CDR3 DNA sequence: TGTGCCACCAGCAGAGAAGGGGCAGCTGCCTATGGCTACACCTTC. This chain links TRBV15 with TRBJ1-2; D may be TRBD1 (5 bases). CDR3 length: 15 amino acids. Germline CDR1 is LNHNV and CDR2 is YYDKDF (reference sequence). V was shortened by 0 bases and J by 4 bases, with 12 bases between the two germline ends.

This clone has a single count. This CDR3 is CASSLRRAGELFF. The CDR3 nucleotides are TGTGCCAGCAGTTTAAGGCGGGCCGGGGAGCTGTTTTTT. The chain uses TRBV28 and TRBJ2-2; perhaps TRBD2 as D (5 bases). V was pared by 2 bases and J by 6 bases, with 7 bases between. CDR3 length equals 13 residues. Germline loops: CDR1 MDHEN, CDR2 SYDVKM.

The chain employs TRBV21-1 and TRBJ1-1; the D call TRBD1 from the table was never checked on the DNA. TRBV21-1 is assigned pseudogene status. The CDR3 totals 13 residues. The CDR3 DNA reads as TGTGCCAGCACGGACAGGGGAGGTACTGAAGCTTTCTTT. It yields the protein CASTDRGGTEAFF.

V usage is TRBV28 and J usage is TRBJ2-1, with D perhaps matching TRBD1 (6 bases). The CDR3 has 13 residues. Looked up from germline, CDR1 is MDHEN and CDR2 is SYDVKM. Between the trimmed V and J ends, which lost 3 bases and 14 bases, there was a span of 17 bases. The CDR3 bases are TGTGCCAGCAGTTTGGGTCAGGGGCGCACCGAGTTCTTC. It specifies CASSLGQGRTEFF.

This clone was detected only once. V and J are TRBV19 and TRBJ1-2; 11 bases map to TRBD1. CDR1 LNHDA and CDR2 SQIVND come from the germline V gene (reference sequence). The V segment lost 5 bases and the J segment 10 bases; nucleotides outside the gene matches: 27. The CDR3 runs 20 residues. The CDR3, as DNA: TGTGCCAGTAGTCCCAAGAATAAAAGGACAGGGGGCGTAAGAGGCGTGGACTACACCTTC. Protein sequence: CASSPKNKRTGGVRGVDYTF.